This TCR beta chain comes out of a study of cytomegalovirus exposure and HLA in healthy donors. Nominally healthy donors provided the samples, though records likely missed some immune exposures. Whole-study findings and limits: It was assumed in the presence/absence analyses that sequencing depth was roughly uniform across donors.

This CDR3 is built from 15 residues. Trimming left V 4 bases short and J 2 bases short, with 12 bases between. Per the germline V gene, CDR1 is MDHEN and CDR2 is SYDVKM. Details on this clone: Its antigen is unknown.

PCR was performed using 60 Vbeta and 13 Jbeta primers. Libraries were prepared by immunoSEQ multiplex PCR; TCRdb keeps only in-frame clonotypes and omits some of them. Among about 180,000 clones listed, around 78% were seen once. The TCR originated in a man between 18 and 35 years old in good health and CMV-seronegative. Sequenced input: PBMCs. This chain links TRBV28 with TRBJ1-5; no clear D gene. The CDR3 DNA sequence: TGTGCCAGCAGTTCACCGGGTATTGGCAATCAGCCCCAGCATTTT. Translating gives CASSSPGIGNQPQHF.